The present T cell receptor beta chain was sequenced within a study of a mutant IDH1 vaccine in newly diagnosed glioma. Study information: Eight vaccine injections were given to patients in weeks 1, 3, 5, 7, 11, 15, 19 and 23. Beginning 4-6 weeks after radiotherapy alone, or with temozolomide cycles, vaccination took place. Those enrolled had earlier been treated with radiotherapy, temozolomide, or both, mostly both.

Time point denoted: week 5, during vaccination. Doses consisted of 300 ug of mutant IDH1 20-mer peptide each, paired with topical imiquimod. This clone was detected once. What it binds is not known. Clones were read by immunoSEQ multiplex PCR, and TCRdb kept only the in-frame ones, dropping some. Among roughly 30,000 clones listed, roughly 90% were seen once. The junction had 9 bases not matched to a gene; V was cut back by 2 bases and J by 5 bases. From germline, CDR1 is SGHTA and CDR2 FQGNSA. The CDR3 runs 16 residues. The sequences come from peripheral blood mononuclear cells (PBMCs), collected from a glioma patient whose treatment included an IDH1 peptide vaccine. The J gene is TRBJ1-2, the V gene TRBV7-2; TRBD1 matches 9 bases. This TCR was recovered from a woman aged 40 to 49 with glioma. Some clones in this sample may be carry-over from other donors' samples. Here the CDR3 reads CASSLWGQGGLYGYTF. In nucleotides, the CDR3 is TGTGCCAGCAGCTTATGGGGACAGGGTGGACTATATGGCTACACCTTC.